The 21 T cell receptor beta chains below come from one sample, sequenced in a study of Tregs in tolerant kidney transplant recipients. The nonmyeloablative bone marrow transplants came from related graft donors, with transient mixed chimerism. Measured with immunoSEQ multiplex PCR; TCRdb has only the in-frame clones, and not every one. The sample records tens of thousands of clones, around nine tenths being singletons. Source: CD4+ T cells from blood (PBMCs), taken 24 months after the transplant. These receptors all come from a human patient who received a combined kidney and bone marrow transplant. The T cells may partly be graft donor cells.

The rearrangement uses TRBV2 and TRBJ2-2; a weak D match, TRBD2 (5 bases). The CDR3 is 15 residues long. V gave up 4 bases and J gave up 1 base, with 10 bases separating them. Germline V gene data show CDR1 as SNHLY and CDR2 as FYNNEI. The CDR3 sequence: CASSGVSENTGELFF. For the CDR3, the DNA is TGTGCCAGCAGTGGGGTTAGCGAGAACACCGGGGAGCTGTTTTTT. Complete variable domain (other parts from reference TRBV2 and TRBJ2-2): EPEVTQTPSHQVTQMGQEVILRCVPISNHLYFYWYRQILGQKVEFLVSFYNNEISEKSEIFDDQFSVERPDGSNFTLKIRSTKLEDSAMYFCASSGVSENTGELFFGEGSRLTVL.

The chain joins TRBV7-9 to TRBJ1-2; D is perhaps TRBD1 (5 bases). Trimming pared 3 bases from V and 2 bases from J, leaving 10 bases between. Germline CDR1 and CDR2: SEHNR and FQNEAQ (reference sequence). The CDR3 runs 14 residues. CDR3 amino acids: CASSLGRDNYGYTF. Here the CDR3 DNA reads TGTGCCAGCAGCTTGGGGAGGGACAACTATGGCTACACCTTC.

This chain connects TRBV11-3 to TRBJ2-1; D ambiguous. V dropped 3 bases and J dropped 4 bases, with 22 bases sitting between them. This CDR3 comprises 18 residues. Germline CDR1 SGHNT, CDR2 YENEEA. CDR3 bases: TGTGCCAGCAGCTTGCTAGTTTTCCCAATCTCTTTTTACAATGAGCAGTTCTTC. As protein: CASSLLVFPISFYNEQFF.

CDR3 protein: CAWSSRPLGPYEQYF. The CDR3 nucleotides are TGTGCCTGGAGTTCCCGGCCCCTAGGTCCCTACGAGCAGTACTTC. The chain links TRBV30 to TRBJ2-7; no firm D call. Trimming cost V 2 bases and J 2 bases, with 16 bases left between them. Looked up from germline, CDR1 is GTSNPN and CDR2 is SVGIG (reference sequence). This CDR3 region has 15 residues.

This CDR3 is CASSPRDSTYNEQFF. As DNA, the CDR3 is TGTGCCAGCAGCCCGAGGGACAGCACCTACAATGAGCAGTTCTTC. V gene TRBV7-9 combines with J gene TRBJ2-1; TRBD1 agrees at 7 bases. There are 15 residues in the CDR3. The trim removed 5 bases at V and 2 bases at J, leaving 6 bases unmatched. Germline V gives CDR1 SEHNR, CDR2 FQNEAQ (reference sequence).

The CDR3 bases are TGTGCCAGCAGCTTAATGGGGGCGGTTGGGTCACCCCTCCACTTT. This gives the protein CASSLMGAVGSPLHF. The chain recombines TRBV7-2 with TRBJ1-6; TRBD1 is a possible D gene (6 bases). V was cut by 2 bases and J by 10 bases, with 15 bases left in between. This CDR3 comprises 15 residues. Germline V lookup: CDR1 SGHTA, CDR2 FQGNSA.

About this clone itself: Sequence at one end of the junction differs from germline and may be a read error. The chain recombines TRBV30 with TRBJ1-4, with D uncertain. The germline V gene has CDR1 GTSNPN and CDR2 SVGIG (reference sequence). The CDR3 has 12 amino acids. The chain's CDR3 is CAWTGLGEKLLF. In DNA, the CDR3 is TGTGCCTGGACTGGACTGGGTGAAAAACTGCTTTTT.

This chain connects TRBV5-4 to TRBJ2-5; 15 nucleotides match TRBD2. Per the germline V gene, CDR1 is SGHNT and CDR2 is YYREEE (reference sequence). Losses at the gene ends were 4 bases for V and 2 bases for J; bases not matched to a gene: 3. The CDR3 loop spans 16 amino acids. In DNA, the CDR3 is TGTGCCAGCAGCCCAGGACTAGCGGGAGGGCAAGAGACCCAGTACTTC. Amino acid sequence: CASSPGLAGGQETQYF.

V usage is TRBV12-5 and J usage is TRBJ2-3, with D perhaps TRBD1 (6 bases). The CDR3 contains 16 residues. Per germline, CDR1 LGHNT and CDR2 FRNRAP. The V gene lost 5 bases and the J gene lost 0 bases, with 15 bases spanning the gap. The CDR3, as DNA: TGTGCTAGTGGTCCCGGGACACTTACTAGCACAGATACGCAGTATTTT. Translating it yields CASGPGTLTSTDTQYF.

The chain is built from TRBV28 and TRBJ1-2; possible D gene TRBD1, 5 bases. Between the trimmed V and J ends, which lost 5 bases and 4 bases, there was a span of 8 bases. The CDR3 covers 12 residues. The V gene's germline CDR1 is MDHEN and CDR2 SYDVKM. CDR3 sequence: CASSGGGYGYTF. CDR3 nucleotides: TGTGCCAGCAGTGGGGGGGGCTATGGCTACACCTTC.

V usage is TRBV9 and J usage is TRBJ2-3; 9 bases fit TRBD2. V was clipped by 0 bases and J by 3 bases; unmatched bases: 11. This CDR3 region has 18 residues. Germline lookup yields CDR1 SGDLS and CDR2 YYNGEE. CDR3 sequence: CASSVAPLAGSRTDTQYF. DNA for the CDR3: TGTGCCAGCAGCGTAGCCCCCCTAGCGGGGTCGAGGACAGATACGCAGTATTTT.

This clone was picked up one time. The chain uses TRBV9 and TRBJ1-5; TRBD1 matches 7 bases. The germline V gene encodes CDR1 SGDLS and CDR2 YYNGEE. The CDR3 spans 15 residues. The ends lost 0 bases at V and 6 bases at J; junction bases unmatched: 6. CDR3 sequence reads: CASSVGRGESQPQHF. The CDR3 DNA is TGTGCCAGCAGCGTAGGCAGGGGGGAAAGTCAGCCCCAGCATTTT.

V and J are TRBV28 and TRBJ2-5; 11 nucleotides align to TRBD2. V was clipped by 1 base and J by 1 base; unmatched bases: 2. Germline V CDR1 and CDR2: MDHEN, SYDVKM. The CDR3 is made up of 16 amino acids. CDR3 DNA: TGTGCCAGCAGTTTATCCCTAGCGGGGGGCCAAGAGACCCAGTACTTC. This translates into CASSLSLAGGQETQYF.

The count of this clone is one. The rearrangement links TRBV7-3 to TRBJ2-1, with D perhaps matching TRBD1 (6 bases). The CDR3 sequence is 16 residues long. Germline V gives CDR1 SGHTA, CDR2 FQGTGA. Trimming cost V 5 bases and J 7 bases, with 21 bases left between them. CDR3 protein: CASSHLMGRGNNEQFF. CDR3 coding DNA: TGTGCCAGCAGCCACTTAATGGGCAGGGGAAATAATGAGCAGTTCTTC.

The gene calls are TRBV9 and TRBJ1-1; the match to TRBD1 covers 8 bases. Looked up from germline, CDR1 is SGDLS and CDR2 is YYNGEE. V trimming: 2 bases; J trimming: 5 bases; junction bases outside the gene matches: 8. The CDR3 is 15 amino acids. The CDR3 region has the DNA TGTGCCAGCAGCGTTCAGGACAGGGTTTCGACTGAAGCTTTCTTT. Translated: CASSVQDRVSTEAFF.

The chain uses TRBV30 and TRBJ1-4; D not certain. This CDR3 comprises 12 residues. Trimming removed 3 bases from V and 10 bases from J, with 12 bases in between. Germline V CDR1 and CDR2: GTSNPN, SVGIG (reference sequence). The CDR3 region is CAWRSDEGKLFF. Written as DNA, the CDR3 is TGTGCCTGGAGATCGGACGAGGGAAAACTGTTTTTT.

The chain uses TRBV30 and TRBJ1-6; a weak D match, TRBD1 (6 bases). Per germline, CDR1 GTSNPN and CDR2 SVGIG (reference sequence). Trimming left V 0 bases short and J 6 bases short, with 12 bases between. The CDR3 has 15 amino acids. CDR3 DNA sequence: TGTGCCTGGAGTGTACGGTCAGGGGCTAATTCACCCCTCCACTTT. Protein: CAWSVRSGANSPLHF.

The chain employs TRBV30 and TRBJ1-2; weak D call: TRBD1 (6 bases). Germline-derived CDR1 and CDR2 are GTSNPN and SVGIG (reference sequence). V dropped 0 bases and J dropped 8 bases, with 13 bases sitting between them. The CDR3 extends over 13 amino acids. The CDR3 protein is CAWSVQRQEGYTF. The CDR3 region has the DNA TGTGCCTGGAGTGTACAGAGACAGGAAGGCTACACCTTC.

The chain has TRBV7-3 and TRBJ2-7; TRBD1 agrees at 8 bases. CDR1 is SGHTA, CDR2 FQGTGA, per germline. The CDR3 sequence is 14 residues long. After removal of 2 bases from V and 4 bases from J, the junction contained 4 bases not matched to a gene. The CDR3 protein is CASSLFGQGYEQYF. The CDR3 DNA follows: TGTGCCAGCAGCTTATTCGGACAGGGTTACGAGCAGTACTTC.

CDR3 DNA: TGTGCCAGCAGTGCGACAGGTGTGGCCCCTATTAACTATGGCTACACCTTC. Translation: CASSATGVAPINYGYTF. This chain uses TRBV2 with TRBJ1-2; TRBD1 might be the D (6 bases). The CDR3 consists of 17 residues. CDR1 and CDR2 (germline): SNHLY, FYNNEI. Trimming removed 4 bases from V and 1 base from J, with 19 bases in between.

This CDR3 is CASSPSGFYGYTF. DNA of the CDR3: TGTGCCAGCAGCCCTTCAGGGTTCTATGGCTACACCTTC. The V gene is TRBV28, the J gene TRBJ1-2; D perhaps matches TRBD1 (5 bases). CDR1 and CDR2 from the germline V gene are MDHEN and SYDVKM. This CDR3 is built from 13 residues. The germline V and J ends were trimmed by 6 bases and 4 bases, with 12 bases remaining between them.